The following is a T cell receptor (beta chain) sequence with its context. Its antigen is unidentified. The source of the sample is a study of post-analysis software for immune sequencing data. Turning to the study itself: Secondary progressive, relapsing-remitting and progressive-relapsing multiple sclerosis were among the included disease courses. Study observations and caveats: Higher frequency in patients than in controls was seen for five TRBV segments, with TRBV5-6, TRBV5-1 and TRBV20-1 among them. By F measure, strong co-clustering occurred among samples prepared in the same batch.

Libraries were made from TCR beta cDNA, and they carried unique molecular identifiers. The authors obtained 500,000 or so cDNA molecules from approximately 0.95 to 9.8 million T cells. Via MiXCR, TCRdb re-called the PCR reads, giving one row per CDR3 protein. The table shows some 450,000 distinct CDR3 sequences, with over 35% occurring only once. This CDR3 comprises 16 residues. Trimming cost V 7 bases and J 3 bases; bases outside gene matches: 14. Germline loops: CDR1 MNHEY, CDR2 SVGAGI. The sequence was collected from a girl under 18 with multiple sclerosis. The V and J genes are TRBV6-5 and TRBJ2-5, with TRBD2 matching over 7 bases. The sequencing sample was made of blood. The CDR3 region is CASMLTGLAGEETQYF. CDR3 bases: TGTGCCAGCATGCTGACGGGACTGGCGGGAGAAGAGACCCAGTACTTC.